This T cell receptor beta chain was obtained from a study of T cells after yellow fever vaccination. Study results and caveats: Researchers cautioned that FACS-sorted repertoires could harbor abundant clonotypes contaminating from the bulk population.

This CDR3 has 14 residues. With 3 bases removed from V and 6 bases from J, the gap between germline ends came to 15 bases. Germline loops: CDR1 DFQATT, CDR2 SNEGSKA (reference sequence). This clonotype was seen a handful of times. Its target is unknown. TCRdb re-analysed the 5' RACE reads in MiXCR, keeping a single row per CDR3 protein. The sample contains 350,000 to 550,000 distinct CDR3 sequences, 18% of which appear only once. The specimen comprised PBMCs, sampled before the yellow fever booster vaccination. This chain joins TRBV20-1 and TRBJ2-1; D not resolved. The receptor was derived from a man in his late teens or twenties who received the YFV17D yellow fever vaccine. CDR3 residues: CSARRYADPNEQFF. DNA for the CDR3: TGCAGTGCTAGGCGGTACGCGGACCCCAATGAGCAGTTCTTC.